These T cell receptor beta chains were read from a single sample in a study of Tregs in tolerant kidney transplant recipients. Sequencing used immunoSEQ multiplex PCR; TCRdb keeps in-frame clones, though not all of them. The profile shows approximately 50,000 clones, about 90% of them singletons. The starting material was CD8+ T cells from blood (PBMCs), obtained 24 months after the transplant. These receptors all come from a human patient who received a combined kidney and bone marrow transplant. The T cells may partly be graft donor cells. CDR3s include the opening cysteine and the closing phenylalanine or tryptophan. D genes are given only for firm matches. Clone size is not always given. Where it is, it says once, few, many or a class for expanded clones.

J gene,clone size,D gene,V gene,CDR3 DNA,CDR3 protein
TRBJ2-7,once,-,TRBV6-1,TGTGCCAGCAGGGACAGCTACGAGCAGTACTTC,CASRDSYEQYF
TRBJ1-2,-,TRBD1,TRBV30,TGTGCCTCCAGGACAGGGTCGGACGGCTACACCTTC,CASRTGSDGYTF
TRBJ1-6,once,-,TRBV27,TGTGCCAGCGGCCTGGGGTGGGGGGATAATTCACCCCTCCACTTT,CASGLGWGDNSPLHF
TRBJ2-7,-,TRBD1,TRBV30,TGTGCCTGGAGTCCAATGGGACAGGGGGCGGGCGAGCAGTACTTC,CAWSPMGQGAGEQYF
TRBJ2-7,-,-,TRBV5-1,TGCGCCAGCAGCCTCCCTAGTCGCGAGCAGTACTTC,CASSLPSREQYF
TRBJ2-5,-,TRBD2,TRBV7-9,TGTGCCAGCAGCCCGTTAGCGGGGGGCCAAGAGACCCAGTACTTC,CASSPLAGGQETQYF
TRBJ2-1,-,TRBD2,TRBV6-4,TGTGCCAGTATTCTTGAAATCCGGACTAGCGGATACAATGAGCAGTTCTTC,CASILEIRTSGYNEQFF
TRBJ2-2,-,-,TRBV15,TGTGCCACCAGCAGAGACAGGGAATTTGACACCGGGGAGCTGTTTTTT,CATSRDREFDTGELFF
TRBJ2-7,-,-,TRBV6-1,TGTGCCAGCACGCTCGGAGCCTACGAGCAGTACTTC,CASTLGAYEQYF
TRBJ2-2,-,-,TRBV4-1,TGCGCCAGCAGCCAAGTCTTGCGGACAGCGAGTACCGGGGAGCTGTTTTTT,CASSQVLRTASTGELFF
TRBJ2-2,few,-,TRBV5-6,TGTGCCAGTCTCGATGGGGCGAGACAATTCACCGGGGAGCTGTTTTTT,CASLDGARQFTGELFF
TRBJ2-1,-,TRBD2,TRBV25-1,TGTGCCAGCAGTGAATATAGTAGACTAGCGGGACCCAATGAGCAGTTCTTC,CASSEYSRLAGPNEQFF
TRBJ1-4,-,-,TRBV11-3,TGTGCCAGCAGCTTAGTAACATCAACTAATGAAAAACTGTTTTTT,CASSLVTSTNEKLFF
TRBJ2-3,-,TRBD1,TRBV29-1,TGCAGCGTAGACCGGGACAGGGTAGGCACAGATACGCAGTATTTT,CSVDRDRVGTDTQYF
TRBJ2-7,-,TRBD2,TRBV27,TGTGCCAGCAGTTTATCGGTCGGGACTATCAACTACGAGCAGTACTTC,CASSLSVGTINYEQYF
TRBJ1-5,-,-,TRBV5-6,TGTGCCAGCAGCTTAGGAAGCGGCAATCAGCCCCAGCATTTT,CASSLGSGNQPQHF
TRBJ1-2,-,TRBD1,TRBV5-1,TGCGCCAGCAGCTTGCTCACAGGGGTAAATTCTAACTATGACTACACCTTC,CASSLLTGVNSNYDYTF
TRBJ1-1,-,-,TRBV7-9,TGTGCCAGCAGCTTTAGGACAGCGAACACTGAAGCTTTCTTT,CASSFRTANTEAFF
TRBJ2-2,-,TRBD1,TRBV19,TGTGCCAGTAGTACCACACAGGGGCCCGGGGAGCTGTTTTTT,CASSTTQGPGELFF
TRBJ2-7,-,-,TRBV19,TGTGCCAGTGGGAGCTCCTACGAGCAGTACTTC,CASGSSYEQYF
TRBJ2-7,-,TRBD1,TRBV30,TGTGCCTGGAGTCCGGGACAGGGAGGCGAGCAGTACTTC,CAWSPGQGGEQYF
TRBJ2-6,-,-,TRBV29-1,TGCAGCGTCACAGGGTTGACGGTCGGGGCCAACGTCCTGACTTTC,CSVTGLTVGANVLTF
TRBJ2-3,-,TRBD1,TRBV4-2,TGTGCCAGCAGCCAAGCGCCACCGGGACAGGGGTCAGATACGCAGTATTTT,CASSQAPPGQGSDTQYF
TRBJ2-7,-,TRBD2,TRBV4-3,TGCGCCAGCAGCCAAGTCTATGCGGGGGGCTACGAGCAGTACTTC,CASSQVYAGGYEQYF
TRBJ2-7,once,-,TRBV5-4,TGTGCCAGCAGCTTGGAGGCAGGGACTTACGAGCAGTACTTC,CASSLEAGTYEQYF
TRBJ1-2,-,TRBD1,TRBV9,TGTGCCAGCAGCGTAGGGAGGACAGGGGCCGTAGGCTATGGCTACACCTTC,CASSVGRTGAVGYGYTF
TRBJ2-3,-,-,TRBV13,TGTGCCAGCAGCGATGAACCGGGAGTGGGCACAGATACGCAGTATTTT,CASSDEPGVGTDTQYF
TRBJ1-4,-,TRBD1,TRBV5-1,TGCGCCAGCAGCACGGACAGGGGAGGAACTAATGAAAAACTGTTTTTT,CASSTDRGGTNEKLFF
TRBJ2-5,-,-,TRBV6-5,TGTGCCAGCAGTTACTCGCCGAGGACAGTCCAAGAGACCCAGTACTTC,CASSYSPRTVQETQYF
TRBJ2-2,-,-,TRBV5-5,TGTGCCAGCAGCTCGGGTCAAAACACCGGGGAGCTGTTTTTT,CASSSGQNTGELFF
TRBJ1-2,once,-,TRBV6-1,TGTGCCATTCCGAAGTGGGGGCCGGTTTCTAGGGGCTACACCTTC,CAIPKWGPVSRGYTF
TRBJ2-7,-,TRBD2,TRBV2,TGTGCCAGCAGCGCCCCCGGGACTAGCCCCCACGAGCAGTACTTC,CASSAPGTSPHEQYF
TRBJ1-6,-,-,TRBV6-1,TGTGCCAGCAGTGATCCGGAGGGCTGGAATTCCCCCCTCCACTTT,CASSDPEGWNSPLHF
TRBJ1-2,-,-,TRBV5-5,TGTGCCAGCAGCTTGGACCCAGGGTTCTATGGCTACACCTTC,CASSLDPGFYGYTF
TRBJ1-5,-,-,TRBV7-2,TGTGCCAGCAGCTTAGGGGCGATTGGGAATCAGCCCCAGCATTTT,CASSLGAIGNQPQHF
TRBJ1-1,-,-,TRBV19,TGTGCCAGTAGTTTGGGGGGGAACACTGAAGCTTTCTTT,CASSLGGNTEAFF
TRBJ2-7,-,TRBD2,TRBV13,TGTGCCAGCAGCTTGGCTAGCGGGAGATCCTACGAGCAGTACTTC,CASSLASGRSYEQYF
TRBJ1-1,-,-,TRBV5-6,TGTGCCAGCAGCTTTGACCAGGCGGCTTTCTTT,CASSFDQAAFF
TRBJ2-3,once,TRBD1,TRBV27,TGTGCCAGCAGGCCCGCGGACAGGGCCTTGGCCAACCCCACAGATACGCAGTATTTT,CASRPADRALANPTDTQYF
TRBJ2-3,-,-,TRBV10-3,TGTGCCATCAGTGTGGGGGGTACGCAGTATTTT,CAISVGGTQYF
TRBJ2-3,-,TRBD2,TRBV27,TGTGCCAGCAGTTTATTCCCGGGACTAGCGGGGGGTCCCCGCGATACGCAGTATTTT,CASSLFPGLAGGPRDTQYF
TRBJ2-7,-,-,TRBV11-2,TGTGCCAGCAGCTTAGGGTCAGATTACGAGCAGTACTTC,CASSLGSDYEQYF
TRBJ2-1,-,-,TRBV9,TGTGCCAGCAGCCCAGAGCGGAGCTCCTACAATGAGCAGTTCTTC,CASSPERSSYNEQFF
TRBJ1-2,-,TRBD1,TRBV7-9,TGTGCCAGCAGCTCCAACGGGGACAGGGAAGCGAAGGGCTACACCTTC,CASSSNGDREAKGYTF
TRBJ2-3,-,-,TRBV7-3,TGTGCCAGCAGCCCAAGTTTTGGCCATAGCACAGATACGCAGTATTTT,CASSPSFGHSTDTQYF
TRBJ2-7,-,TRBD1,TRBV5-6,TGTGCCAGCAATAACCGGGACAGGGCCTACGAGCAGTACTTC,CASNNRDRAYEQYF
TRBJ2-1,-,-,TRBV9,TGTGCCAGCAGTTCCCAAGCGCCGTACAATGAGCAGTTCTTC,CASSSQAPYNEQFF
TRBJ2-7,-,TRBD1,TRBV7-2,TGTGCCAGCAGCGACAGGGGGAACGAGCAGTACTTC,CASSDRGNEQYF
TRBJ2-7,-,-,TRBV12-5,TGTGCTAGTGGCCCCGGGAACTACGAGCAGTACTTC,CASGPGNYEQYF
TRBJ2-7,once,-,TRBV10-3,TGTGCCATCAGTGACCTAGGGGCCTACGAGCAGTACTTC,CAISDLGAYEQYF
TRBJ2-3,-,-,TRBV9,TGTGCCAGCATCCCTCTAAGCACAGATACGCAGTATTTT,CASIPLSTDTQYF
TRBJ2-1,-,-,TRBV7-6,TGTGCCAGCAGCTTTCAGGACTACAATGAGCAGTTCTTC,CASSFQDYNEQFF
TRBJ2-1,-,-,TRBV19,TGTGCCAGTAGTATAGTAGGGGGTTACAATGAGCAGTTCTTC,CASSIVGGYNEQFF
TRBJ1-2,-,TRBD1,TRBV7-2,TGTGCCAGCAGCTGGACAGGGTTTTTCCCTTATGGCTACACCTTC,CASSWTGFFPYGYTF
TRBJ2-2,once,-,TRBV7-3,TGTGCCAGCAGCCCGGTAGGGGCCACCGGGGAGCTGTTTTTT,CASSPVGATGELFF
TRBJ2-2,medium-sized,TRBD2,TRBV27,TGTGCCAGCAGTCAGGGACTAGCGGGAGTTAGGACCGGGGAGCTGTTTTTT,CASSQGLAGVRTGELFF
TRBJ2-7,-,TRBD2,TRBV27,TGTGCCACAGCCCTCGGGGCTAGCGGGCGTAACTACGAGCAGTACTTC,CATALGASGRNYEQYF